The following is a TCR beta chain sequence with its context. It has no known antigen specificity. No quality values exist for individual bases; no much larger clone is one base distant. Explained via the paper, the treatment or condition label denotes: in vitro stimulation with specific CMV peptide epitopes to enrich CMV-specific T cells. This specimen comes from a study of T cell repertoires in cytomegalovirus infection (dated by TCRdb to between 2018 and 2020). Looking at the study overall: Alongside well-studied HLA-B-restricted epitopes, the peptide stimulations were aimed at recently identified HLA-C-restricted CMV epitopes, whose presentation resists viral immunomodulation. Donor HLA type was relevant to the analysis, because carriage of CMV infection together with the matching HLA type was indicated by public TCR beta signatures. Results the study describes overall, beyond this receptor: Cumulative frequency of public TCR beta family members discriminated carriers of CMV infection plus the relevant HLA type in this cohort and an independent 352-donor cohort. The ex vivo response was dominated by HLA-C-restricted CMV-specific TCR beta clonotypes, which also provided the single most frequent clonotype in two of eight donors.

Instrument used: Illumina HiSeq 1500. The public reads were quality trimmed at Q25 with fastp and then assembled into clones with MiXCR by TCRdb, keeping productive beta chains. Merged by CDR3 protein, the rows form single entries marked with the most common genes and DNA. The sample table contains 680,000 or so distinct CDR3 sequences; only one count was recorded for around a third of them. The top ten clones comprise 15% to 20% of the sample. The CDR3 holds 14 amino acids from the cysteine to the phenylalanine. Of all the DNA, just the CDR3 is kept, 42 bases in frame from base 1. Trimming costs V 8 bases and J 3 bases, and their ends lie 18 bases apart.

This chain joins TRBV5-3 to TRBJ2-7; the D gene remains uncertain. TRBV5-3 is recorded as an ORF, its role being uncertain. The clonotype was recovered from a human donor in good health (CMV status not recorded). Some clones in this sample may be carry-over from other donors' samples. The sequencing used cultured PBMCs, collected from culture after CMV antigen stimulation. The encoded CDR3 is CASSPPPLGYEQYF. DNA sequence: TGTGCCAGCAGCCCCCCCCCTCTGGGCTACGAGCAGTACTTC.